Following are 4 T cell receptor beta chains from one sample sequenced in a study of T cell responses to AZD1222 COVID-19 vaccine. The table came from immunoSEQ multiplex PCR; TCRdb's copy has only in-frame clones and leaves some out. Here the sample spans 88,000 or so clones, around 90% being singletons. This sample comprised peripheral blood, obtained on day 0 of AZD1222 vaccination. The receptors come from an adult in good health.

As regards this clone: An end of the junction does not agree with germline; a read error may underlie this. The genes are TRBV7-9 and TRBJ2-3; a possible D gene is TRBD1 (6 bases). CDR1 is SEHNR and CDR2 is FQNEAQ in the germline V gene (reference sequence). This CDR3 is built from 15 residues. The CDR3 here is CASSLWDTLTDMQYF. Written as DNA, the CDR3 is TGTGCCAGCAGCCTATGGGACACTCTCACAGATATGCAGTATTTT.

The DNA for the CDR3 is TGCGCCAGCAGCATTAGCCTAGCGGGGAAAAATGAGCAGTTCTTC. Residues: CASSISLAGKNEQFF. The rearrangement joins TRBV5-1 to TRBJ2-1; 9 bases are a match to TRBD2. From germline, CDR1 is SGHRS and CDR2 YFSETQ. The V gene end was trimmed by 4 bases and the J gene end by 7 bases; junction bases not matched to a gene: 9. The CDR3 is made up of 15 amino acids.

V is TRBV7-2 and J is TRBJ2-7, with TRBD2 identical over 8 bases. The CDR3 totals 15 residues. CDR1 and CDR2 (germline): SGHTA, FQGNSA. With V trimmed by 2 bases and J by 4 bases, 7 bases remained unmatched. As DNA, the CDR3 is TGTGCCAGCAGCTTACGCAGCGGGGGCGATTACGAGCAGTACTTC. Its protein is CASSLRSGGDYEQYF.

The J gene is TRBJ2-3, the V gene TRBV9; 8 nucleotides agree with TRBD2. Per the germline V gene, CDR1 is SGDLS and CDR2 is YYNGEE. J gave up 3 bases and V 3 bases, and 6 bases lay outside the gene matches. This CDR3 spans 15 amino acids. CDR3 coding DNA: TGTGCCAGCAGCGCGACGGGGGGGCGGACAGATACGCAGTATTTT. This translates into CASSATGGRTDTQYF.